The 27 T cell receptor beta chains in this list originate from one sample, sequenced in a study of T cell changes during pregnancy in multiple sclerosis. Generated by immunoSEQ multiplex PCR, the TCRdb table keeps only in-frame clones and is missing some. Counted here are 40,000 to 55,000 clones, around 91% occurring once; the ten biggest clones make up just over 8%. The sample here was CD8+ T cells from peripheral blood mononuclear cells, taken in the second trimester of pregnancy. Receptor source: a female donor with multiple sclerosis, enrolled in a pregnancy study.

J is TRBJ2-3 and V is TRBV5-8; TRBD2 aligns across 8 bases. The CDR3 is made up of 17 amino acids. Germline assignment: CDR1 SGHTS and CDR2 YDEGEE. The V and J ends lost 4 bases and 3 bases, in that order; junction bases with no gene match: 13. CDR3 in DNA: TGTGCCAGCAGCGCTCCAAGAGGGCGGGGGGATACAGATACGCAGTATTTT. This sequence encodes CASSAPRGRGDTDTQYF.

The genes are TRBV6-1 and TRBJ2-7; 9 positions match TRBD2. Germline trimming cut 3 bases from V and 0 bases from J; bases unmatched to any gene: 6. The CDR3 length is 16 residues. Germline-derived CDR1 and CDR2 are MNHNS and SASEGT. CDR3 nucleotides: TGTGCCAGCAGTGAGCGGGGGGGCATACACTCCTACGAGCAGTACTTC. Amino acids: CASSERGGIHSYEQYF.

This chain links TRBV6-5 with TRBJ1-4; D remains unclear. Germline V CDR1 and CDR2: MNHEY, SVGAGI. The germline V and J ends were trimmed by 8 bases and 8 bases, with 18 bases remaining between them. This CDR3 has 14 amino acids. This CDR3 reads CASQPLLLSEKLFF. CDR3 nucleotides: TGTGCCAGCCAACCCTTACTTTTGTCGGAAAAACTGTTTTTT.

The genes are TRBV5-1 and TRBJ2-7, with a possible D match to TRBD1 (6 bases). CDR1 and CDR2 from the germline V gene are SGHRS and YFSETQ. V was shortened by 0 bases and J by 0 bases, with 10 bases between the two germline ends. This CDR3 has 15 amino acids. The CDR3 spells CASSLATGSSYEQYF. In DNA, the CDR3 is TGCGCCAGCAGCTTGGCCACAGGGAGCTCCTACGAGCAGTACTTC.

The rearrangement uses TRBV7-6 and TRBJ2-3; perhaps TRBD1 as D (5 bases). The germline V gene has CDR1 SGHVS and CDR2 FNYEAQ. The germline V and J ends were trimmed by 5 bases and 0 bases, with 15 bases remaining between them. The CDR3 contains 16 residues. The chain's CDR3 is CASSPGGASSTDTQYF. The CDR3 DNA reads TGTGCCAGCAGCCCAGGTGGGGCCTCTAGCACAGATACGCAGTATTTT. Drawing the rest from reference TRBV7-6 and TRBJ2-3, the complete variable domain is GAGVSQSPRYKVTKRGQDVALRCDPISGHVSLYWYRQALGQGPEFLTYFNYEAQQDKSGLPNDRFSAERPEGSISTLTIQRTEQRDSAMYRCASSPGGASSTDTQYFGPGTRLTVL.

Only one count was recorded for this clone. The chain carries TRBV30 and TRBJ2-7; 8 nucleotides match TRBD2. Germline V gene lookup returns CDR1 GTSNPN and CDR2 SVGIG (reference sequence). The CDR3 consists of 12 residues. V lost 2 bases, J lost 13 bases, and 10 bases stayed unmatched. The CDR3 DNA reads TGTGCCTGGAGTTTAATTAGCGGGGATGCCTACTTC. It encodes CAWSLISGDAYF.

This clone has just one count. CDR3 sequence: CSVHSGQGSFNQPQHF. CDR3 in DNA: TGCAGCGTTCACTCCGGACAGGGATCATTTAATCAGCCCCAGCATTTT. This chain joins TRBV29-1 and TRBJ1-5; 8 positions agree with TRBD1. The CDR3 consists of 16 residues. Germline V gene data show CDR1 as SQVTM and CDR2 as ANQGSEA. V was clipped by 5 bases and J by 4 bases; unmatched bases: 13. The variable domain in full, with the rest retrieved from reference TRBV29-1 and TRBJ1-5, is SAVISQKPSRDICQRGTSLTIQCQVDSQVTMMFWYRQQPGQSLTLIATANQGSEATYESGFVIDKFPISRPNLTFSTLTVSNMSPEDSSIYLCSVHSGQGSFNQPQHFGDGTRLSIL.

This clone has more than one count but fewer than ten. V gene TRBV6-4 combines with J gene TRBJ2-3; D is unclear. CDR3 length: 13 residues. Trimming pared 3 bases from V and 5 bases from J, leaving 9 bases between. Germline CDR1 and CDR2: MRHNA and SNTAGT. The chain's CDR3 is CASSEGERDTQYF. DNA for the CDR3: TGTGCCAGCAGTGAAGGAGAGAGAGATACGCAGTATTTT.

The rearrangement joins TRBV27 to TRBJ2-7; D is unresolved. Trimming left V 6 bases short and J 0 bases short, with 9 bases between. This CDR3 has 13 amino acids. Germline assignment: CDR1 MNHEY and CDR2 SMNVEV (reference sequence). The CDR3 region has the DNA TGTGCCAGCAGGCTTCTTAGCTCCTACGAGCAGTACTTC. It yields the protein CASRLLSSYEQYF.

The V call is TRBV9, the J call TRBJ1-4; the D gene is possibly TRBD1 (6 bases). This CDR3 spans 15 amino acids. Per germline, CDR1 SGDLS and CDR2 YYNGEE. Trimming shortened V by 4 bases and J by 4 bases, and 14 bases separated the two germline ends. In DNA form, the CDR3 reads TGTGCCAGCAGCTTAACAGGGATCGGTAATGAAAAACTGTTTTTT. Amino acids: CASSLTGIGNEKLFF. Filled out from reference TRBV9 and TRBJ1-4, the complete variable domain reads DSGVTQTPKHLITATGQRVTLRCSPRSGDLSVYWYQQSLDQGLQFLIQYYNGEERAKGNILERFSAQQFPDLHSELNLSSLELGDSALYFCASSLTGIGNEKLFFGSGTQLSVL.

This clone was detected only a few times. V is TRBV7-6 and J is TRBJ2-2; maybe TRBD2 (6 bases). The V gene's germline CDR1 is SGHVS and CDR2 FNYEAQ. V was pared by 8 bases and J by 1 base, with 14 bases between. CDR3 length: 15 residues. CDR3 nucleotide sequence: TGTGCCAGCGGCGCCGGGGGAGGGAACACCGGGGAGCTGTTTTTT. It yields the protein CASGAGGGNTGELFF.

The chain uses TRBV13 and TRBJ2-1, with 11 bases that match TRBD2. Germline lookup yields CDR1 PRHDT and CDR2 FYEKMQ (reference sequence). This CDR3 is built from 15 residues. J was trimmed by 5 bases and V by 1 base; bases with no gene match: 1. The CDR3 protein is CASSLVTSGNNEQFF. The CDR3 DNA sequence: TGTGCCAGCAGCTTAGTGACTAGCGGGAACAATGAGCAGTTCTTC.

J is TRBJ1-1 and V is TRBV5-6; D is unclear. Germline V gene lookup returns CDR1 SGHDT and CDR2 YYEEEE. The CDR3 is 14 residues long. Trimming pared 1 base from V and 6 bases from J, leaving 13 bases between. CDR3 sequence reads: CASSLLAGEPEAFF. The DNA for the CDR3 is TGTGCCAGCAGCTTGTTGGCAGGCGAGCCTGAAGCTTTCTTT.

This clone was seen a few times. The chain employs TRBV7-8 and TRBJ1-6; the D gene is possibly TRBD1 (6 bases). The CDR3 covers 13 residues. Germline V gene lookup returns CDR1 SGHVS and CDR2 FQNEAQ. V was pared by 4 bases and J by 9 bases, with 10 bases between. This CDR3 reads CASSSTGSSPLHF. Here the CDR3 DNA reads TGTGCCAGCAGCTCAACAGGGAGTTCACCCCTCCACTTT.

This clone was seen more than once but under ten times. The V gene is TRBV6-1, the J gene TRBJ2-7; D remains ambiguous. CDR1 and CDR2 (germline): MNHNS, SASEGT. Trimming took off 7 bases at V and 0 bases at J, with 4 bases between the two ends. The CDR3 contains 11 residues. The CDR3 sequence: CASIRSYEQYF. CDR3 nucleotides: TGTGCCAGCATTCGCTCCTACGAGCAGTACTTC.

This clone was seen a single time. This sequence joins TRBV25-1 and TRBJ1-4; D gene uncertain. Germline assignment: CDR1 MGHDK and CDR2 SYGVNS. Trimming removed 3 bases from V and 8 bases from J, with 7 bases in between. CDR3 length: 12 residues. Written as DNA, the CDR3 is TGTGCCAGCAGTGATGTTTCAGAAAAACTGTTTTTT. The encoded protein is CASSDVSEKLFF.

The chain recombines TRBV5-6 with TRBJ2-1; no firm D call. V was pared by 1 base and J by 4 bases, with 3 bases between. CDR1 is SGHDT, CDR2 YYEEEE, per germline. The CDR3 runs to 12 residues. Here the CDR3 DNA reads TGTGCCAGCAGCTTGCCGTACAATGAGCAGTTCTTC. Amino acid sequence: CASSLPYNEQFF.

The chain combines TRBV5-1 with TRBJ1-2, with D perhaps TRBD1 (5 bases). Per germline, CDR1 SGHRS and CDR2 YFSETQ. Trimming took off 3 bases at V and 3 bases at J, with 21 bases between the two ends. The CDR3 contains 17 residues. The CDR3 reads CASSSGHGVGSYYGYTF. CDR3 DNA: TGCGCCAGCAGCTCCGGACATGGCGTGGGAAGCTACTATGGCTACACCTTC.

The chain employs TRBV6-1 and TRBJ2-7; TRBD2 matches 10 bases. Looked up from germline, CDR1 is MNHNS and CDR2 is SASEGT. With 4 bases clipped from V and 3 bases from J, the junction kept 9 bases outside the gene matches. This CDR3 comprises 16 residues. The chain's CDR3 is CASSVSGTSDFYEQYF. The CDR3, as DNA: TGTGCCAGCAGTGTCTCCGGGACTAGCGATTTCTACGAGCAGTACTTC.

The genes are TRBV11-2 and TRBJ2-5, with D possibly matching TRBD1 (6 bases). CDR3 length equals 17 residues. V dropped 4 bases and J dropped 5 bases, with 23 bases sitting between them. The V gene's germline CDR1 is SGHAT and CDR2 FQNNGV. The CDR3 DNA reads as TGTGCCAGCAGCTCAGGGGCAGGGTATGTTTCGCGGGAGACCCAGTACTTC. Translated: CASSSGAGYVSRETQYF.

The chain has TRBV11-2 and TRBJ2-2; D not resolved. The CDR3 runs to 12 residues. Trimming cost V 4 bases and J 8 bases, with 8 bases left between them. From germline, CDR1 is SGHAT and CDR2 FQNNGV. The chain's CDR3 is CASSSPLGELFF. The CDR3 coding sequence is TGTGCCAGCAGCTCCCCTTTAGGGGAGCTGTTTTTT.

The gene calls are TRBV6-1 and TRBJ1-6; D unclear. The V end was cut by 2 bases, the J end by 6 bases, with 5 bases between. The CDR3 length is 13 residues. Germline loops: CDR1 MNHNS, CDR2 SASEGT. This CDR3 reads CASSEFGNSPLHF. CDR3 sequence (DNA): TGTGCCAGCAGTGAATTCGGTAATTCACCCCTCCACTTT.

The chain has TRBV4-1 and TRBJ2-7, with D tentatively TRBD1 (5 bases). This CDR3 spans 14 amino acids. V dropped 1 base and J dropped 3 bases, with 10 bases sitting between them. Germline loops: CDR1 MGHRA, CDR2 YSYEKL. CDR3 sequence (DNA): TGCGCCAGCAGCCAAGTATCAGGGAACTACGAGCAGTACTTC. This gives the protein CASSQVSGNYEQYF.

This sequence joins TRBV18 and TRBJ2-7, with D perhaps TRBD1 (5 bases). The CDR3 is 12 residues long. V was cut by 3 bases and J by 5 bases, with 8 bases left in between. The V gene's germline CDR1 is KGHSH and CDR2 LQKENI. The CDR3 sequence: CASSPREHEQYF. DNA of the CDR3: TGTGCCAGCTCACCCAGGGAACACGAGCAGTACTTC.

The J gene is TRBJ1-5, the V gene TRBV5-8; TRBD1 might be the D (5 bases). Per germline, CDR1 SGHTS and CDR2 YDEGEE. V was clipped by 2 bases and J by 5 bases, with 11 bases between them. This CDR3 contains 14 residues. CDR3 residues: CASSFARADQPQHF. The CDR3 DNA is TGTGCCAGCAGCTTTGCCAGGGCGGATCAGCCCCAGCATTTT.

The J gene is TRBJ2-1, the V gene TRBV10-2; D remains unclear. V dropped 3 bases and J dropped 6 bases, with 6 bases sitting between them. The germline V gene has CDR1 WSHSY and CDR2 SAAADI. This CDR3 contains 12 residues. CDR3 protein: CASSEGGNEQFF. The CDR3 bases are TGCGCCAGCAGTGAAGGCGGCAATGAGCAGTTCTTC.

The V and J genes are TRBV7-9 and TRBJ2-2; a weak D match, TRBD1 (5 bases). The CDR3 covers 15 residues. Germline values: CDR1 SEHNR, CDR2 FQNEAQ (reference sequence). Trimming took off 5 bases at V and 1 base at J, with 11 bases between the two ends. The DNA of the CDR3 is TGTGCCAGCAGCAAGAGTGACAGGAACACCGGGGAGCTGTTTTTT. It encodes CASSKSDRNTGELFF.